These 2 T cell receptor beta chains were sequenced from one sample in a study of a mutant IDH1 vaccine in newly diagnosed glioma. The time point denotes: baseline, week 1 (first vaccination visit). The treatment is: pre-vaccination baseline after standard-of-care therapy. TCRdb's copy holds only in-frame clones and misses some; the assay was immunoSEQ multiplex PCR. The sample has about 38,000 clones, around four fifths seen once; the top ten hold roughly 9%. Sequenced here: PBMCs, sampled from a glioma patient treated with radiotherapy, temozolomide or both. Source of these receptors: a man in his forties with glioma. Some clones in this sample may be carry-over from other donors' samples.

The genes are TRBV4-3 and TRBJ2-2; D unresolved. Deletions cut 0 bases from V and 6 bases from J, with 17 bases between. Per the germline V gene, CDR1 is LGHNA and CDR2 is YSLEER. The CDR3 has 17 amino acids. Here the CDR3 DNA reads TGCGCCAGCAGCCAAGAAGTGCGAGGTTTAGGTGCCGGGGAGCTGTTTTTT. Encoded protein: CASSQEVRGLGAGELFF.

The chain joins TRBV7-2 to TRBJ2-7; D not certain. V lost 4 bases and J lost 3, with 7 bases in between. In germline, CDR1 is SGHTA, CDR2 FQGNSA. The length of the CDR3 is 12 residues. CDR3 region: CASSSTYYEQYF. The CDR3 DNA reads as TGTGCCAGCAGCTCAACTTACTACGAGCAGTACTTC.